The TCR beta chain under discussion was sequenced for a study of OX40 agonist ivuxolimab in advanced cancers. At the level of the study: Prior therapy, whether anti-PD-1, anti-PD-L1 or anti-CTLA-4, was allowed, and less than 45% had some.

Germline CDR1 and CDR2: SEHNR and FQNEAQ (reference sequence). V lost 1 base and J lost 4, with 8 bases in between. The CDR3 extends over 14 amino acids. The method was immunoSEQ multiplex PCR; TCRdb's version includes in-frame clones alone and lacks a portion of them. The data hold some 34,000 clones, with about 81% observed a single time. There are a few counts of this clone. The chain combines TRBV7-9 with TRBJ1-5; D remains unclear. The sequence came from an adult with an advanced solid tumor such as melanoma, head and neck, liver or kidney cancer. The sequencing used CD4+ or CD8+ T cells sorted from blood, collected in a trial of the OX40 agonist ivuxolimab. The CDR3 loop is CASSLEVENQPQHF. In nucleotides, the CDR3 is TGTGCCAGCAGCTTAGAAGTGGAGAATCAGCCCCAGCATTTT.